A selection of T cell receptor beta chains follows, all from one sample in a study of blood T cells in healthy people across ages. In TCRdb, the 5' RACE reads were re-called with MiXCR into one record per CDR3 protein. The sample includes a few hundred thousand distinct CDR3 sequences, around a quarter of them seen just once. These data also formed part of another study, on T cells of mothers and their children.

Sequenced: blood. These receptors all stem from a boy younger than 10 in good health. CDR3s include the opening cysteine and the closing phenylalanine or tryptophan. A D gene is named only where the DNA matches it firmly. Rows may omit the clone size; those that give it use once, few, many or a size class.

once | TRBJ2-2 | TRBV24-1 | TRBD1 | CATSEGQTNTGELFF | TGTGCCACCAGTGAGGGACAGACGAACACCGGGGAGCTGTTTTTT
NA | TRBJ1-3 | TRBV27 | TRBD1 | CASSSLAGGSGNTIYF | TGTGCCAGCAGTTCCCTGGCAGGGGGCTCTGGAAACACCATATATTTT
few | TRBJ2-3 | TRBV20-1 | NA | CSARSGVSTGTDTQYF | TGCAGTGCTAGGTCGGGAGTTTCAACCGGCACAGATACGCAGTATTTT
NA | TRBJ1-5 | TRBV10-3 | NA | CAISETRDGRQPQHF | TGTGCCATCAGTGAGACACGGGACGGGCGTCAGCCCCAGCATTTT
NA | TRBJ2-4 | TRBV5-1 | NA | CASSPDTLAKNIQYF | TGCGCCAGCAGCCCGGACACATTAGCCAAAAACATTCAGTACTTC
few | TRBJ2-3 | TRBV29-1 | TRBD2 | CSVEASGRRDTQYF | TGCAGCGTTGAAGCAAGCGGGAGGAGGGATACGCAGTATTTT
NA | TRBJ1-3 | TRBV7-9 | TRBD1 | CASSRQGAGGNTIYF | TGTGCCAGCAGCCGACAGGGGGCTGGGGGAAACACCATATATTTT
few | TRBJ2-3 | TRBV5-1 | NA | CASSWAGTHHTDTQYF | TGCGCCAGCAGCTGGGCCGGGACCCACCACACAGATACGCAGTATTTT
few | TRBJ1-2 | TRBV4-1 | NA | CASSQDTGGLGYTF | TGCGCCAGCAGCCAAGATACTGGGGGGCTGGGCTACACCTTC
NA | TRBJ2-7 | TRBV27 | NA | CASSSSGPYEQYF | TGTGCCAGCAGTTCCTCAGGACCCTACGAGCAGTACTTC
NA | TRBJ1-2 | TRBV5-4 | NA | CASSPKERGGYTF | TGTGCCAGCAGCCCTAAGGAACGAGGTGGCTACACCTTC
many | TRBJ2-5 | TRBV5-1 | NA | CASSLGEETQYF | TGTGCCAGCAGCTTAGGGGAAGAGACCCAGTACTTC
few | TRBJ2-1 | TRBV6-5 | TRBD2 | CASSYAAGSGDNEQFF | TGTGCCAGCAGTTACGCCGCCGGGAGCGGGGACAATGAGCAGTTCTTC
NA | TRBJ2-1 | TRBV6-6 | TRBD2 | CASSLRTSGLYNEQFF | TGTGCCAGCAGTTTAAGGACTAGCGGGCTATACAATGAGCAGTTCTTC
many | TRBJ1-1 | TRBV14 | NA | CASSQTENTEAFF | TGTGCCAGCAGCCAAACAGAGAACACTGAAGCTTTCTTT
many | TRBJ2-1 | TRBV14 | NA | CASSPVPGLAYVEQFF | TGTGCCAGCAGCCCTGTACCCGGACTTGCCTATGTTGAGCAGTTCTTC
NA | TRBJ2-2 | TRBV6-8 | NA | CACYRDPVGGELFF | TGTGCCTGCTACCGGGACCCCGTCGGCGGGGAGCTGTTTTTT
NA | TRBJ1-1 | TRBV5-5 | TRBD1 | CASSKTGYTEAFF | TGTGCCAGCAGCAAGACAGGGTACACTGAAGCTTTCTTT